This TCR beta chain is from a study of cytomegalovirus exposure and HLA in healthy donors. The wider study: HLA-typed donors were the source of about 85 million unique TCRs held in an early data release.

Study-wide points: What was likely a sequencing artifact was a cluster of highly shared sequence variants.

As to this clone: Its antigen is not identified. One end of the junction fails to match germline, which may point to a read error.

This CDR3 spans 13 amino acids. The V gene's germline CDR1 is SEHNR and CDR2 FQNEAQ (reference sequence). Primers included in the PCR were 60 Vbeta and 13 Jbeta primers. In the original analysis: An analysis performed later counted roughly 80 million unique TCR beta chains (roughly 11 million of them shared). Profiled with immunoSEQ multiplex PCR; TCRdb holds only in-frame clones, not every one. The V and J calls and clone size come from that table; D and trimming were worked out from the DNA. Here the sample spans 60,000 to 70,000 clones, over 70% being singletons. The sequence came from a man in his 60s in good health and CMV-seropositive. Sequenced input: PBMCs. The rearrangement uses TRBV7-9 and TRBJ2-7; D uncertain. CDR3 amino acids: CSSSSPGSYEQYF. CDR3 sequence (DNA): TGTTCCAGCAGCTCACCGGGCTCCTACGAGCAGTACTTC. Full variable domain (outside the CDR3, taken from reference TRBV7-9 and TRBJ2-7): DTGVSQNPRHKITKRGQNVTFRCDPISEHNRLYWYRQTLGQGPEFLTYFQNEAQLEKSRLLSDRFSAERPKGSFSTLEIQRTEQGDSAMYLCSSSSPGSYEQYFGPGTRLTVT.